The 27 T cell receptor beta chains presented below share a single source sample, sequenced in a study of cytomegalovirus exposure and HLA in healthy donors. The primer mix had 60 Vbeta and 13 Jbeta primers. Sequencing was performed with immunoSEQ multiplex PCR; in TCRdb, only in-frame clones are kept and a portion is missing. The sample yields hundreds of thousands of clones, roughly 70% seen once. Sequencing was carried out using PBMCs. Every receptor here comes from a woman in her 30s in good health and CMV-seronegative.

The chain joins TRBV27 to TRBJ1-3; D unresolved. The germline CDR1 and CDR2 sequences are MNHEY and SMNVEV (reference sequence). This CDR3 has 13 residues. Trimming shortened V by 7 bases and J by 4 bases, and 11 bases separated the two germline ends. The CDR3 spells CASTGVGGNTIYF. The CDR3 region has the DNA TGTGCCAGCACCGGGGTGGGCGGAAACACCATATATTTT.

J is TRBJ1-1 and V is TRBV30; D is unresolved. This CDR3 spans 12 amino acids. Germline values: CDR1 GTSNPN, CDR2 SVGIG (reference sequence). Trimming removed 2 bases from V and 5 bases from J, with 9 bases in between. CDR3 protein: CAWSLVVTEAFF. The CDR3 DNA reads as TGTGCCTGGAGTCTGGTAGTAACTGAAGCTTTCTTT.

This clone was counted between two and nine times. The chain's CDR3 is CASSFLLAERIEETQYF. DNA of the CDR3: TGTGCCAGCAGCTTCCTACTAGCGGAGAGGATCGAAGAGACCCAGTACTTC. The chain is built from TRBV5-4 and TRBJ2-5; TRBD2 matches at 8 bases. The germline CDR1 and CDR2 sequences are SGHNT and YYREEE (reference sequence). Trimming took 2 bases from V and 3 from J; bases not matched to a gene: 12. This CDR3 is 17 amino acids long.

V and J are TRBV6-6 and TRBJ1-2, with TRBD1 as a possible D gene (5 bases). This CDR3 spans 15 amino acids. CDR1 and CDR2 from the germline V gene are MNHNY and SVGAGI (reference sequence). The V end lost 6 bases, the J end lost 5 bases, and 19 bases lay between the germline ends. CDR3 protein: CASRQLGQGDYGYTF. In DNA, the CDR3 is TGTGCCAGCAGACAACTCGGACAAGGCGATTATGGCTACACCTTC.

The V call is TRBV25-1, the J call TRBJ2-1, with D perhaps matching TRBD2 (5 bases). The CDR3 loop spans 18 amino acids. V dropped 4 bases and J dropped 4 bases, with 23 bases sitting between them. Germline assignment: CDR1 MGHDK and CDR2 SYGVNS. The CDR3: CASSGYSRQRGPYNEQFF. CDR3 sequence (DNA): TGTGCCAGCAGTGGATATTCTAGGCAACGGGGTCCATACAATGAGCAGTTCTTC.

The J gene is TRBJ1-2, the V gene TRBV6-5; 7 bases match TRBD1. Germline V gene lookup returns CDR1 MNHEY and CDR2 SVGAGI. The V segment lost 2 bases and the J segment 7 bases; nucleotides outside the gene matches: 13. CDR3 length equals 16 residues. The CDR3 DNA follows: TGTGCCAGCAGTTACACGAGGAGACAGGGTTCTTTTGGCTACACCTTC. Protein: CASSYTRRQGSFGYTF.

This clone has just one count. The germline gene is not matched at one end of the junction; a read error may be the cause. The J gene is TRBJ1-1, the V gene TRBV7-9; D gene uncertain. The CDR3 has 12 amino acids. Germline CDR1 is SEHNR and CDR2 is FQNEAQ (reference sequence). The CDR3 DNA reads TGTTCCAGCAGCCTCGGACTCAAAGGAGCTTTCTTT. Translating it yields CSSSLGLKGAFF.

This chain uses TRBV14 with TRBJ1-1; D gene ambiguous. The CDR3 length is 11 residues. Between the trimmed V and J ends, which lost 8 bases and 7 bases, there was a span of 11 bases. CDR1 and CDR2 (germline): SGHDN, FVKESK. CDR3 amino acids: CASVRSGEAFF. The CDR3 DNA reads as TGTGCCAGCGTCCGATCCGGTGAAGCTTTCTTT.

The V call is TRBV4-1, the J call TRBJ2-1; 12 bases agree with TRBD2. The germline V gene has CDR1 MGHRA and CDR2 YSYEKL. Germline trimming cut 4 bases from V and 4 bases from J; bases unmatched to any gene: 14. The CDR3 runs 19 residues. CDR3 in DNA: TGCGCCAGCAGCCTTCTTACCCCCCCCCTAGCGGGAGGGTACAATGAGCAGTTCTTC. It translates to CASSLLTPPLAGGYNEQFF.

The chain recombines TRBV6-1 with TRBJ2-3, with D possibly TRBD2 on 5 matching bases. This CDR3 has 14 residues. Germline CDR1 is MNHNS and CDR2 is SASEGT. Deletions cut 6 bases from V and 1 base from J, with 11 bases between. The CDR3 DNA follows: TGTGCCAGCAGCCTGGTCGGGGGCACAGATACGCAGTATTTT. Translating gives CASSLVGGTDTQYF.

The chain recombines TRBV30 with TRBJ1-3; D gene unclear. The germline gives CDR1 GTSNPN, CDR2 SVGIG (reference sequence). The CDR3 consists of 13 residues. Trimming took off 2 bases at V and 0 bases at J, with 5 bases between the two ends. CDR3: CAWSQFSGNTIYF. CDR3 coding DNA: TGTGCCTGGAGTCAGTTCTCTGGAAACACCATATATTTT.

This clone was detected a few times. The rearrangement uses TRBV2 and TRBJ1-1; D possibly corresponds to TRBD1 (6 bases). This CDR3 region has 14 residues. Looked up from germline, CDR1 is SNHLY and CDR2 is FYNNEI. V was cut by 8 bases and J by 4 bases, with 17 bases left in between. CDR3 DNA: TGTGCCAGCCCTTCGGGGGGGCGCGGCACTGAAGCTTTCTTT. It translates to CASPSGGRGTEAFF.

This chain joins TRBV6-6 and TRBJ2-7; 11 bases agree with TRBD2. The V gene end was trimmed by 8 bases and the J gene end by 7 bases; junction bases not matched to a gene: 13. From germline, CDR1 is MNHNY and CDR2 SVGAGI (reference sequence). The CDR3 sequence is 15 residues long. Here the CDR3 DNA reads TGTGCCAGCGGGCTCCGGGGACTAGCGGCCGGGGAGCAGTACTTC. Translated: CASGLRGLAAGEQYF.

A single count supports this clone. This may stem from a read error, because a much larger clone lies one nucleotide away. CDR3: CGARDREGTEAFF. CDR3 nucleotide sequence: TGCGGCGCTAGGGACAGGGAAGGGACTGAAGCTTTCTTT. The chain carries TRBV29-1 and TRBJ1-1; 9 bases are a match to TRBD1. The CDR3 is 13 residues long. Germline V gene data show CDR1 as SQVTM and CDR2 as ANQGSEA.

V usage is TRBV5-4 and J usage is TRBJ2-3, with 10 bases lining up with TRBD1. Germline CDR1 reads SGHNT; CDR2 reads YYREEE (reference sequence). The CDR3 length is 14 residues. The trim removed 0 bases at V and 6 bases at J, leaving 1 base unmatched. The chain's CDR3 is CASSLGTGGDTQYF. For the CDR3, the DNA is TGTGCCAGCAGCTTGGGGACAGGGGGGGATACGCAGTATTTT.

The chain links TRBV6-5 to TRBJ1-2, with 7 bases lining up with TRBD1. The CDR3 runs 13 residues. Germline loops: CDR1 MNHEY, CDR2 SVGAGI. V dropped 6 bases and J dropped 4; count of bases not matched to a gene: 5. The CDR3 loop reads CASSRDSTYGYTF. For the CDR3, the DNA is TGTGCCAGCAGCCGGGACAGCACCTATGGCTACACCTTC.

This clone has more than one count but fewer than ten. The gene calls are TRBV19 and TRBJ1-1; 9 positions match TRBD1. The ends lost 2 bases at V and 10 bases at J; junction bases unmatched: 8. Germline values: CDR1 LNHDA, CDR2 SQIVND (reference sequence). There are 14 residues in the CDR3. CDR3 sequence: CASSITGGVVGAFF. In DNA, the CDR3 is TGTGCCAGTAGTATAACAGGGGGCGTCGTCGGAGCTTTCTTT.

The chain has TRBV30 and TRBJ2-3; possible D gene TRBD1, 6 bases. The CDR3 sequence is 14 residues long. The germline V and J ends were trimmed by 3 bases and 1 base, with 11 bases remaining between them. Per germline, CDR1 GTSNPN and CDR2 SVGIG (reference sequence). Here the CDR3 reads CAWSLTGGTDTQYF. The CDR3 DNA reads as TGTGCCTGGAGCCTGACAGGAGGCACAGATACGCAGTATTTT.

The chain couples TRBV7-8 to TRBJ2-5; D may be TRBD1 (6 bases). V gave up 4 bases and J gave up 2 bases, with 11 bases separating them. Per germline, CDR1 SGHVS and CDR2 FQNEAQ. This CDR3 has 14 amino acids. Here the CDR3 DNA reads TGTGCCAGCAGCTCGGACAGCCTACAAGAGACCCAGTACTTC. It specifies CASSSDSLQETQYF.

The chain couples TRBV2 to TRBJ2-7; no firm D call. CDR1 and CDR2 from the germline V gene are SNHLY and FYNNEI. The CDR3 sequence is 13 residues long. V was pared by 4 bases and J by 3 bases, with 10 bases between. CDR3 in DNA: TGTGCCAGCAGTGGAGGCGGTTACTACGAGCAGTACTTC. Translation gives CASSGGGYYEQYF. Full variable domain (outside the CDR3, taken from reference TRBV2 and TRBJ2-7): EPEVTQTPSHQVTQMGQEVILRCVPISNHLYFYWYRQILGQKVEFLVSFYNNEISEKSEIFDDQFSVERPDGSNFTLKIRSTKLEDSAMYFCASSGGGYYEQYFGPGTRLTVT.

The chain combines TRBV28 with TRBJ2-7; TRBD2 might be the D (6 bases). The CDR3 is 15 amino acids. Germline V lookup: CDR1 MDHEN, CDR2 SYDVKM. Trimming stripped 4 bases from V and 3 bases from J, with 16 bases between. CDR3 DNA sequence: TGTGCCAGCAGTTACTCCGGGACTCTGGACTACGAGCAGTACTTC. As protein: CASSYSGTLDYEQYF.

J is TRBJ2-7 and V is TRBV6-5; TRBD2 matches at 11 bases. The V gene end was trimmed by 7 bases and the J gene end by 2 bases; junction bases not matched to a gene: 7. CDR3 length: 15 residues. Germline-derived CDR1 and CDR2 are MNHEY and SVGAGI. CDR3 amino acids: CASTPGTSGTYEQYF. The CDR3 DNA sequence: TGTGCCAGCACCCCCGGGACTAGCGGAACCTACGAGCAGTACTTC.

The chain links TRBV6-6 to TRBJ2-5; 12 bases are shared with TRBD1. The CDR3 runs to 15 residues. The V gene's germline CDR1 is MNHNY and CDR2 SVGAGI (reference sequence). J gave up 5 bases and V 6 bases, and 7 bases lay outside the gene matches. CDR3 sequence reads: CASRPGTGGQETQYF. The DNA of the CDR3 is TGTGCCAGCAGACCCGGGACAGGGGGCCAGGAGACCCAGTACTTC.

The chain couples TRBV19 to TRBJ2-1; D is possibly TRBD2 (5 bases). V was shortened by 4 bases and J by 6 bases, with 25 bases between the two germline ends. The germline V gene has CDR1 LNHDA and CDR2 SQIVND (reference sequence). The CDR3 is 18 residues long. In DNA form, the CDR3 reads TGTGCCAGTAGTAACCCACCCTTCGTAGGGAGCCCCTCCAATGAGCAGTTCTTC. It specifies CASSNPPFVGSPSNEQFF.

This clone was seen more than once but under ten times. The CDR3 loop is CASSEGQPQHF. DNA for the CDR3: TGTGCCAGCAGTGAGGGTCAGCCCCAGCATTTT. This chain links TRBV6-6 with TRBJ1-5; no clear D. The germline V and J ends were trimmed by 5 bases and 6 bases, with 5 bases remaining between them. CDR3 size: 11 residues. Per germline, CDR1 MNHNY and CDR2 SVGAGI (reference sequence).

The chain couples TRBV5-1 to TRBJ2-7, with 8 bases fitting TRBD2. V was pared by 4 bases and J by 9 bases, with 12 bases of the junction left unmatched. This CDR3 is built from 14 residues. CDR1 and CDR2 (germline): SGHRS, YFSETQ. CDR3 coding DNA: TGCGCCAGCAGCCAGGGACTAGGGCTGACCCGGCAGTACTTC. This sequence encodes CASSQGLGLTRQYF. The full variable domain, completed using reference TRBV5-1 and TRBJ2-7, is KAGVTQTPRYLIKTRGQQVTLSCSPISGHRSVSWYQQTPGQGLQFLFEYFSETQRNKGNFPGRFSGRQFSNSRSEMNVSTLELGDSALYLCASSQGLGLTRQYFGPGTRLTVT.

A remark on this clone: At one of its ends the junction is not consistent with the germline gene, which may arise from a read error. Other DNA sequences in this specimen translate into the identical CDR3. The chain couples TRBV7-9 to TRBJ1-3, with D unclear. The CDR3 extends over 11 amino acids. CDR1 is SEHNR, CDR2 FQNEAQ, per germline (reference sequence). The CDR3 sequence: CASSPPDTIYF. DNA of the CDR3: TGTGCCAGCAGCCCCCCCGACACCATATACTTT.